These T cell receptor beta chains were read from a single sample in a study of T cell repertoires in ileal Crohn's disease. The table came from immunoSEQ multiplex PCR; TCRdb's copy has only in-frame clones and leaves some out. In the table there are more than 10,000 clones, over 75% of which are singletons. The sample consisted of ileal tissue. These receptor sequences come from an adult with Crohn's disease. The CDR3 runs from the conserved cysteine through the conserved F or W. The listing skips clone size in some rows; elsewhere it reads once, few, many or a size class.

once,TRBV5-1,TRBJ1-1,CASSWGGTGVEAFF
-,TRBV19,TRBJ2-5,CASSPPGWRETQYF
medium-sized,TRBV12-5,TRBJ2-7,CASGLASGYEQYF
once,TRBV27,TRBJ2-5,CASSSGLAGAAGETQYF
-,TRBV11-2,TRBJ2-3,CASSRGGTQYF
-,TRBV5-6,TRBJ2-1,CASSLEAGRIYNEQFF
-,TRBV7-9,TRBJ1-5,CASSLETGGQPQHF
-,TRBV6-6,TRBJ2-1,CASSYGRTSYNEQFF
-,TRBV4-2,TRBJ1-5,CASSRRRYSNQPQHF
-,TRBV2,TRBJ2-1,CASSEGPNLNEQFF
-,TRBV4-1,TRBJ1-2,CASSQEWQVNYGYTF
-,TRBV18,TRBJ2-6,CASSVVRVRYAGANVLTF
-,TRBV11-2,TRBJ1-5,CASSLSSVQPQHF
large,TRBV4-2,TRBJ1-1,CASSQNRAEAFF
-,TRBV5-8,TRBJ1-2,CASSLGGTGVTSYTF
few,TRBV10-2,TRBJ1-2,CASTSFRIPGGGYTF
-,TRBV27,TRBJ2-7,CASSFADRSYEQYF
-,TRBV6-1,TRBJ2-3,CASSEERDTQYF
-,TRBV18,TRBJ2-2,CASSPTRGDTGELFF
few,TRBV5-6,TRBJ1-4,CASSSIRTDATNEKLFF
-,TRBV5-1,TRBJ1-2,CASSFSGTSNYGYTF
-,TRBV6-6,TRBJ2-5,CASSYGAGGQETQYF
-,TRBV6-1,TRBJ1-2,CASSEQGAYGYTF
once,TRBV6-5,TRBJ2-2,CASSPRQNTGELFF
-,TRBV7-6,TRBJ2-5,CASSLPGWKTQYF
-,TRBV30,TRBJ2-2,CAWNLGGTATTGELFF
-,TRBV27,TRBJ2-2,CASTSRLQGATDTGELFF
-,TRBV9,TRBJ2-3,CASSVAGQGRADTQYF
-,TRBV27,TRBJ1-3,CASSPSGLEGVSGNTIYF
-,TRBV7-9,TRBJ1-4,CASSFSGRESEKLFF
-,TRBV5-5,TRBJ1-2,CASSLRGGAGSYGYTF
-,TRBV7-9,TRBJ1-4,CASSLPARGLEKLFF
-,TRBV30,TRBJ1-5,CAWSTTGYSNQPQHF
few,TRBV29-1,TRBJ2-7,CSVAKGAAYEQYF
-,TRBV7-9,TRBJ2-7,CASSLDFKSSYEQYF
few,TRBV15,TRBJ1-1,CATSRRANTEAFF
-,TRBV5-1,TRBJ1-3,CASSLSLSGNTIYF
-,TRBV27,TRBJ2-3,CASSKQVSTDTQYF
-,TRBV5-4,TRBJ2-7,CASSTRGSSRKGEQYF
-,TRBV30,TRBJ1-1,CAWSTGGHTEAFF
-,TRBV6-1,TRBJ2-7,CASSEPGHISYEQYF
-,TRBV11-2,TRBJ2-7,CATRTGGDYEQYF
-,TRBV25-1,TRBJ2-5,CASSPGRGLGETQYF
-,TRBV18,TRBJ1-1,CASSSGITMNTEAFF
-,TRBV29-1,TRBJ2-7,CSVGTASYEQYF